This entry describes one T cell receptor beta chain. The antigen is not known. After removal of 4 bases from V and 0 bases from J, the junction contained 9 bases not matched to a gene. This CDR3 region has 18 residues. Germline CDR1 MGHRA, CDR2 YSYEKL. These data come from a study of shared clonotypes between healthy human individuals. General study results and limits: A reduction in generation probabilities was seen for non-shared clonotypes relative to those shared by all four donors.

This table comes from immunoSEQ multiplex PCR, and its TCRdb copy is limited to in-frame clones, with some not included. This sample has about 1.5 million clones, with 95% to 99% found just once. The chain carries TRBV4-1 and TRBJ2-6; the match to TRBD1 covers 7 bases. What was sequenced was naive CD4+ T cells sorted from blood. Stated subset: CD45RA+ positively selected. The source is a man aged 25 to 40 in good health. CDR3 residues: CASSPNRDSSSGANVLTF. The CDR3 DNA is TGCGCCAGCAGCCCTAACCGGGACAGTAGCTCTGGGGCCAACGTCCTGACTTTC.